This entry lists 26 T cell receptor beta chains sequenced from one sample in a study of cytomegalovirus exposure and HLA in healthy donors. Libraries were prepared by immunoSEQ multiplex PCR; TCRdb keeps only in-frame clonotypes and omits some of them. Of some 250,000 clones in the sample, 75% to 90% were seen once. The sample consisted of PBMCs. The receptor source for this set is a woman younger than 45 in good health and CMV-seropositive.

The chain employs TRBV2 and TRBJ1-4; D uncertain. CDR3 length: 15 amino acids. V lost 1 base to trimming and J lost 4 bases, with 10 bases between them. Germline-derived CDR1 and CDR2 are SNHLY and FYNNEI. The CDR3 here is CASSEDIRGNEKLFF. The CDR3 DNA is TGTGCCAGCAGTGAAGATATCCGGGGTAATGAAAAACTGTTTTTT.

Comments on this clone: A read error may produce the germline difference seen at one junction end. V gene TRBV28 combines with J gene TRBJ1-2, with D perhaps matching TRBD1 (6 bases). CDR1 and CDR2 (germline): MDHEN, SYDVKM. This CDR3 is 14 amino acids long. Here the CDR3 DNA reads TGTGCCAGCAGTTTTAGTTCCCGGGGGGCGGCGTATGTCTTC. It encodes CASSFSSRGAAYVF.

The gene calls are TRBV5-1 and TRBJ2-2; D is uncertain. V was cut by 0 bases and J by 5 bases, with 11 bases left in between. This CDR3 contains 15 residues. Per germline, CDR1 SGHRS and CDR2 YFSETQ. The CDR3 spells CASSLVSGWTGELFF. Written as DNA, the CDR3 is TGCGCCAGCAGCTTGGTGTCCGGGTGGACCGGGGAGCTGTTTTTT.

This clone was detected only once. This chain joins TRBV30 and TRBJ2-7; 8 bases are a match to TRBD1. Germline assignment: CDR1 GTSNPN and CDR2 SVGIG (reference sequence). After removal of 5 bases from V and 5 bases from J, the junction contained 8 bases not matched to a gene. The CDR3 is 13 residues long. CDR3 amino acids: CAWATGAINEQYF. CDR3 sequence (DNA): TGTGCCTGGGCGACAGGGGCTATCAACGAGCAGTACTTC.

V and J are TRBV11-2 and TRBJ2-2, with 13 bases fitting TRBD2. Germline trimming cut 5 bases from V and 6 bases from J; bases unmatched to any gene: 9. In germline, CDR1 is SGHAT, CDR2 FQNNGV. This CDR3 contains 17 residues. This CDR3 reads CASSDTSGRAGSGELFF. CDR3 coding DNA: TGTGCCAGCAGCGACACTAGCGGGAGGGCCGGGTCCGGGGAGCTGTTTTTT.

This clone has more than one count but fewer than ten. This chain joins TRBV4-2 and TRBJ2-2, with a tentative D call TRBD2 (5 bases). The V gene lost 1 base and the J gene lost 7 bases, with 16 bases spanning the gap. This CDR3 region has 16 residues. From germline, CDR1 is LGHNA and CDR2 YNFKEQ. The CDR3 region is CASSQGSGFRSGELFF. CDR3 bases: TGTGCCAGCAGCCAAGGTTCGGGGTTCCGTAGCGGGGAGCTGTTTTTT.

CDR3 DNA: TGTGCCAGCAGAGAGATTGACAGGGGCACAGATACGCAGTATTTT. It encodes CASREIDRGTDTQYF. The chain combines TRBV7-6 with TRBJ2-3, with 7 bases that match TRBD1. J was trimmed by 1 base and V by 6 bases; bases with no gene match: 7. Germline CDR1 SGHVS, CDR2 FNYEAQ. The CDR3 is 15 amino acids.

The chain carries TRBV19 and TRBJ2-2, with 9 bases aligning to TRBD1. Germline CDR1 reads LNHDA; CDR2 reads SQIVND (reference sequence). This CDR3 is built from 14 residues. V dropped 1 base and J dropped 7; count of bases not matched to a gene: 1. Written as DNA, the CDR3 is TGTGCCAGTAGTATAGTGGGACAGGGCGGGGAGCTGTTTTTT. This sequence encodes CASSIVGQGGELFF.

The CDR3 DNA is TGTGCCAGCAGCGCGAGTCGTCAAGCGCTGACAGATACGCAGTATTTT. It translates to CASSASRQALTDTQYF. V gene TRBV9 combines with J gene TRBJ2-3; D is uncertain. The germline CDR1 and CDR2 sequences are SGDLS and YYNGEE. V was shortened by 3 bases and J by 3 bases, with 17 bases between the two germline ends. This CDR3 has 16 residues.

The chain combines TRBV6-5 with TRBJ2-7, with TRBD2 identical over 8 bases. The V and J ends lost 6 bases and 3 bases, in that order; junction bases with no gene match: 10. This CDR3 contains 15 residues. Germline-derived CDR1 and CDR2 are MNHEY and SVGAGI. CDR3 bases: TGTGCCAGCAGACCTAGCGGGTTAGAGGACTACGAGCAGTACTTC. Translated: CASRPSGLEDYEQYF.

This chain links TRBV5-6 with TRBJ2-3, with D hard to call. The CDR3 has 17 amino acids. The germline V gene encodes CDR1 SGHDT and CDR2 YYEEEE. V lost 4 bases to trimming and J lost 2 bases, with 20 bases between them. The CDR3 DNA is TGTGCCAGCAGCAATGGCCCCTTCGTCATTGACACAGATACGCAGTATTTT. Protein sequence: CASSNGPFVIDTDTQYF.

The rearrangement uses TRBV5-1 and TRBJ1-4; possibly TRBD1 for D (6 bases). Trimming stripped 4 bases from V and 4 bases from J, with 20 bases between. This CDR3 has 17 residues. Germline V lookup: CDR1 SGHRS, CDR2 YFSETQ. The CDR3, as DNA: TGCGCCAGCAGCCTGAGGTACGCGGACAGCCTTAATGAAAAACTGTTTTTT. Encoded protein: CASSLRYADSLNEKLFF.

The chain is built from TRBV13 and TRBJ1-1; a weak D match, TRBD1 (6 bases). The CDR3 spans 14 residues. V lost 8 bases, J lost 1 base, and 14 bases lay in between. Germline V gives CDR1 PRHDT, CDR2 FYEKMQ (reference sequence). CDR3 in amino acids: CASGTGRGNTEAFF. In DNA form, the CDR3 reads TGTGCCAGCGGAACAGGGCGAGGGAACACTGAAGCTTTCTTT. The variable domain in full, with the rest retrieved from reference TRBV13 and TRBJ1-1, is AAGVIQSPRHLIKEKRETATLKCYPIPRHDTVYWYQQGPGQDPQFLISFYEKMQSDKGSIPDRFSAQQFSDYHSELNMSSLELGDSALYFCASGTGRGNTEAFFGQGTRLTVV.

The chain combines TRBV6-1 with TRBJ1-5; TRBD1 matches 7 bases. The CDR3 is 16 amino acids. Germline-derived CDR1 and CDR2 are MNHNS and SASEGT. J lost 1 base, V lost 3 bases, and 6 bases had no gene match. CDR3 nucleotides: TGTGCCAGCAGTGAGCAGGGGGAGGTCAGCAATCAGCCCCAGCATTTT. Its protein is CASSEQGEVSNQPQHF.

The chain has TRBV29-1 and TRBJ2-1; perhaps TRBD1 as D (5 bases). CDR1 is SQVTM and CDR2 is ANQGSEA in the germline V gene. V lost 0 bases, J lost 10 bases, and 13 bases lay in between. The CDR3 totals 13 residues. The chain's CDR3 is CSVEDKGIREQFF. In DNA form, the CDR3 reads TGCAGCGTTGAAGACAAGGGGATTCGGGAGCAGTTCTTC.

V usage is TRBV27 and J usage is TRBJ2-1; 9 nucleotides line up with TRBD1. From germline, CDR1 is MNHEY and CDR2 SMNVEV (reference sequence). V shed 6 bases and J 6 bases; nucleotides not matched to a gene: 6. CDR3 length: 14 residues. This CDR3 is CASSGTGFPNEQFF. The CDR3 DNA reads TGTGCCAGCAGCGGGACAGGGTTTCCCAATGAGCAGTTCTTC.

The chain combines TRBV28 with TRBJ1-5, with unresolved D. Trimming removed 2 bases at V and 0 bases at J, with 17 bases between. Looked up from germline, CDR1 is MDHEN and CDR2 is SYDVKM. The CDR3 totals 18 residues. The CDR3 here is CASSLNSRKSTSNQPQHF. CDR3 bases: TGTGCCAGCAGTTTAAATAGTAGAAAGTCTACTAGCAATCAGCCCCAGCATTTT. The full variable domain, completed using reference TRBV28 and TRBJ1-5, is DVKVTQSSRYLVKRTGEKVFLECVQDMDHENMFWYRQDPGLGLRLIYFSYDVKMKEKGDIPEGYSVSREKKERFSLILESASTNQTSMYLCASSLNSRKSTSNQPQHFGDGTRLSIL.

This clone appeared once. The chain carries TRBV27 and TRBJ2-7, with D perhaps TRBD1 (6 bases). The CDR3 runs 19 residues. The ends were cut back, 11 bases at V and 6 bases at J, with 38 bases in the middle. Per the germline V gene, CDR1 is MNHEY and CDR2 is SMNVEV (reference sequence). CDR3 nucleotides: TGTGCCCGGTTGTTGGACAGTGTTTTAATAGCGCCGATTTCCAGCGAGCAGTACTTC. This codes for CARLLDSVLIAPISSEQYF.

J is TRBJ2-5 and V is TRBV5-1; TRBD2 matches 9 bases. The trim removed 4 bases at V and 4 bases at J, leaving 11 bases unmatched. The germline V gene encodes CDR1 SGHRS and CDR2 YFSETQ. The CDR3 extends over 16 amino acids. The CDR3 loop reads CASSPVGREGRETQYF. The CDR3 DNA sequence: TGCGCCAGCAGCCCGGTGGGGCGGGAGGGCCGAGAGACCCAGTACTTC.

The chain is built from TRBV11-2 and TRBJ1-2; D perhaps matches TRBD1 (6 bases). Per the germline V gene, CDR1 is SGHAT and CDR2 is FQNNGV. V was shortened by 0 bases and J by 4 bases, with 15 bases between the two germline ends. This CDR3 has 16 amino acids. CDR3 residues: CASSLDPGVISYGYTF. The DNA for the CDR3 is TGTGCCAGCAGCTTAGATCCAGGGGTGATTTCCTATGGCTACACCTTC. The variable domain in full, with the rest retrieved from reference TRBV11-2 and TRBJ1-2, is EAGVAQSPRYKIIEKRQSVAFWCNPISGHATLYWYQQILGQGPKLLIQFQNNGVVDDSQLPKDRFSAERLKGVDSTLKIQPAKLEDSAVYLCASSLDPGVISYGYTFGSGTRLTVV.

The rearrangement joins TRBV5-4 to TRBJ2-7; perhaps TRBD1 as D (6 bases). Germline V gene lookup returns CDR1 SGHNT and CDR2 YYREEE (reference sequence). This CDR3 is built from 12 residues. Trimming stripped 2 bases from V and 6 bases from J, with 9 bases between. In DNA form, the CDR3 reads TGTGCCAGCAGCTTTGGGGGCCTCGAGCAGTACTTC. Translating it yields CASSFGGLEQYF.

The chain links TRBV7-2 to TRBJ2-7; 11 nucleotides align to TRBD2. The trim removed 5 bases at V and 4 bases at J, leaving 4 bases unmatched. This CDR3 is 14 amino acids long. Germline values: CDR1 SGHTA, CDR2 FQGNSA. CDR3 protein: CASSAGTSGYEQYF. CDR3 nucleotide sequence: TGTGCCAGCAGCGCCGGGACTAGCGGTTACGAGCAGTACTTC. The whole variable domain, filled in from reference TRBV7-2 and TRBJ2-7, reads GAGVSQSPSNKVTEKGKDVELRCDPISGHTALYWYRQSLGQGLEFLIYFQGNSAPDKSGLPSDRFSAERTGGSVSTLTIQRTQQEDSAVYLCASSAGTSGYEQYFGPGTRLTVT.

The genes are TRBV29-1 and TRBJ2-5, with 7 bases aligning to TRBD2. Looked up from germline, CDR1 is SQVTM and CDR2 is ANQGSEA. The CDR3 is 13 residues long. The junction had 8 bases not matched to a gene; V was cut back by 1 base and J by 9 bases. The CDR3 sequence: CSVEALAQGSQYF. For the CDR3, the DNA is TGCAGCGTTGAAGCACTAGCGCAAGGGTCCCAGTACTTC. The complete variable domain, with remaining parts taken from reference TRBV29-1 and TRBJ2-5, reads SAVISQKPSRDICQRGTSLTIQCQVDSQVTMMFWYRQQPGQSLTLIATANQGSEATYESGFVIDKFPISRPNLTFSTLTVSNMSPEDSSIYLCSVEALAQGSQYFGPGTRLLVL.

A single count supports this clone. This sequence joins TRBV4-1 and TRBJ2-5; TRBD2 might be the D (5 bases). CDR1 and CDR2 (germline): MGHRA, YSYEKL. Between the trimmed V and J ends, which lost 1 base and 3 bases, there was a span of 12 bases. The CDR3 is 15 residues long. CDR3 nucleotides: TGCGCCAGCAGCCAAGTTCTGGACGGGAAAGAGACCCAGTACTTC. Protein product: CASSQVLDGKETQYF.

The J gene is TRBJ2-7, the V gene TRBV11-2; D gene uncertain. This CDR3 region has 15 residues. Germline CDR1 is SGHAT and CDR2 is FQNNGV. Trimming removed 0 bases at V and 4 bases at J, with 13 bases between. The CDR3 reads CASSLETYQEYEQYF. Here the CDR3 DNA reads TGTGCCAGCAGCTTAGAAACGTATCAAGAGTACGAGCAGTACTTC.

This clone was seen just once. This chain connects TRBV28 to TRBJ2-1; TRBD2 matches at 8 bases. V lost 3 bases to trimming and J lost 0 bases; unmatched junction nucleotides: 7. This CDR3 spans 17 amino acids. Germline V gene lookup returns CDR1 MDHEN and CDR2 SYDVKM. CDR3 nucleotide sequence: TGTGCCAGCAGTTTTTGGAAGCGGGAGAGCTCCTACAATGAGCAGTTCTTC. Encoded protein: CASSFWKRESSYNEQFF.